These 8 T cell receptor beta chains were all obtained from the same sample, sequenced in a study of OX40 agonist ivuxolimab in advanced cancers. The repertoire was sequenced with immunoSEQ multiplex PCR; TCRdb's copy has only in-frame clones and lacks some. The table has about 82,000 clones, 85% to 90% seen once. The specimen comprised CD4+ or CD8+ T cells sorted from blood, sampled in a trial of the OX40 agonist ivuxolimab. These receptors were taken from an adult with an advanced solid tumor such as melanoma, head and neck, liver or kidney cancer.

The CDR3 loop reads CASSRGQTMNTEAFF. Here the CDR3 DNA reads TGTGCCAGCAGCCGGGGACAGACCATGAACACTGAAGCTTTCTTT. This sequence joins TRBV11-2 and TRBJ1-1; 7 nucleotides line up with TRBD1. The germline gives CDR1 SGHAT, CDR2 FQNNGV. The V gene end was trimmed by 5 bases and the J gene end by 0 bases; junction bases not matched to a gene: 6. This CDR3 has 15 amino acids.

This sequence joins TRBV6-1 and TRBJ2-7; D possibly corresponds to TRBD1 (5 bases). There are 13 residues in the CDR3. Germline V gene data show CDR1 as MNHNS and CDR2 as SASEGT. With 7 bases removed from V and 3 bases from J, the gap between germline ends came to 13 bases. CDR3 residues: CASTPQGIYEQYF. The CDR3 nucleotides read TGTGCCAGCACCCCTCAGGGTATCTACGAGCAGTACTTC.

The rearrangement uses TRBV2 and TRBJ1-5; D not certain. The CDR3 is 14 residues long. CDR1 SNHLY and CDR2 FYNNEI come from the germline V gene. The V end lost 4 bases, the J end lost 4 bases, and 11 bases lay between the germline ends. The DNA for the CDR3 is TGTGCCAGCAGTGGGGTGGTGGAGAATCAGCCCCAGCATTTT. Translated, it gives CASSGVVENQPQHF.

The genes are TRBV18 and TRBJ2-1; 9 bases are shared with TRBD2. CDR3 size: 13 residues. Trimming cost V 6 bases and J 9 bases; bases outside gene matches: 6. Germline-derived CDR1 and CDR2 are KGHSH and LQKENI. The CDR3 bases are TGTGCCAGCTCCGAGCGGGAGGTGCGTGAGCAGTTCTTC. Its protein is CASSEREVREQFF. Combining the CDR3 with reference TRBV18 and TRBJ2-1 gives the whole variable domain NAGVMQNPRHLVRRRGQEARLRCSPMKGHSHVYWYRQLPEEGLKFMVYLQKENIIDESGMPKERFSAEFPKEGPSILRIQQVVRGDSAAYFCASSEREVREQFFGPGTRLTVL.

V usage is TRBV11-2 and J usage is TRBJ2-1; D uncertain. Trimming left V 6 bases short and J 12 bases short, with 9 bases between. The V gene's germline CDR1 is SGHAT and CDR2 FQNNGV. The CDR3 covers 10 residues. The CDR3 reads CASSARWQFF. The CDR3 DNA reads as TGTGCCAGCAGTGCGCGATGGCAGTTCTTC.

The chain couples TRBV27 to TRBJ2-5; D not resolved. CDR3 length equals 12 residues. Germline V lookup: CDR1 MNHEY, CDR2 SMNVEV (reference sequence). The ends were cut back, 6 bases at V and 5 bases at J, with 10 bases in the middle. The CDR3 reads CASSHGGETQYF. DNA for the CDR3: TGTGCCAGCAGCCACGGTGGGGAGACCCAGTACTTC.

DNA for the CDR3: TGTGCCAGCAGTGAAAGGAACCGAGGGGCCACTGAAGCTTTCTTT. Amino acids: CASSERNRGATEAFF. V gene TRBV2 combines with J gene TRBJ1-1; tentative D call: TRBD1 (5 bases). V was cut by 2 bases and J by 4 bases, with 14 bases left in between. The CDR3 loop spans 15 amino acids. The germline gives CDR1 SNHLY, CDR2 FYNNEI. The full variable domain, in which reference TRBV2 and TRBJ1-1 provide the parts outside the CDR3, is EPEVTQTPSHQVTQMGQEVILRCVPISNHLYFYWYRQILGQKVEFLVSFYNNEISEKSEIFDDQFSVERPDGSNFTLKIRSTKLEDSAMYFCASSERNRGATEAFFGQGTRLTVV.

The chain links TRBV19 to TRBJ2-2; possibly TRBD2 for D (6 bases). Between the trimmed V and J ends, which lost 1 base and 6 bases, there was a span of 9 bases. CDR3 size: 14 residues. Germline CDR1 LNHDA, CDR2 SQIVND (reference sequence). In nucleotides, the CDR3 is TGTGCCAGTAGTATAGGGGGAGGAGCCGGGGAGCTGTTTTTT. Amino acid sequence: CASSIGGGAGELFF.